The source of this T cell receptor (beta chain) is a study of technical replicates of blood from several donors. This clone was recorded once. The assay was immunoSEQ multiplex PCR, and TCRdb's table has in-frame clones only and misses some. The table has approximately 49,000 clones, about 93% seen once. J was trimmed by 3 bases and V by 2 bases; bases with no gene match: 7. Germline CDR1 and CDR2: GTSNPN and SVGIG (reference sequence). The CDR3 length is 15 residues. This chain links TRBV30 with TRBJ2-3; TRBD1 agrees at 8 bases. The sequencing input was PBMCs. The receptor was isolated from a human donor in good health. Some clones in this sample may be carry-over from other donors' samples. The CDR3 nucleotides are TGTGCCTGGAGTAGATCGGACAGGGATACAGATACGCAGTATTTT. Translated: CAWSRSDRDTDTQYF.